A single sample gave rise to the 11 T cell receptor beta chains below, sequenced in a study of blood T cell repertoires in COVID-19. Libraries were prepared by immunoSEQ multiplex PCR; TCRdb keeps only in-frame clonotypes and omits some of them. The sample contains 130,000 to 150,000 clones, roughly 81% of which appear only once. The sample comprised peripheral blood. The receptors stem from a human donor with acute or convalescent COVID-19. The donor label of this sample is uncertain.

V usage is TRBV9 and J usage is TRBJ1-5; TRBD1 matches 8 bases. Germline CDR1 reads SGDLS; CDR2 reads YYNGEE. The length of the CDR3 is 15 residues. The V segment lost 4 bases and the J segment 0 bases; nucleotides outside the gene matches: 3. The CDR3 here is CASSLTGGSNQPQHF. The CDR3 coding sequence is TGTGCCAGCAGCCTAACAGGGGGTAGCAATCAGCCCCAGCATTTT.

This clone appeared once. V and J are TRBV11-2 and TRBJ1-2; 8 bases agree with TRBD1. Trimming took 5 bases from V and 4 from J; bases not matched to a gene: 9. CDR3 length equals 15 residues. Germline V gene lookup returns CDR1 SGHAT and CDR2 FQNNGV. CDR3 in DNA: TGTGCCAGCAGCCGCGACGGGACAGGCCCCTATGGCTACACCTTC. Its translation is CASSRDGTGPYGYTF.

V and J are TRBV7-2 and TRBJ1-2, with D hard to call. Germline CDR1 reads SGHTA; CDR2 reads FQGNSA. This CDR3 has 14 amino acids. With 1 base removed from V and 2 bases from J, the gap between germline ends came to 8 bases. CDR3 protein: CASSLGGSNYGYTF. CDR3 nucleotide sequence: TGTGCCAGCAGCTTAGGAGGGAGCAACTATGGCTACACCTTC.

This chain joins TRBV2 and TRBJ1-3; D unclear. Between the trimmed V and J ends, which lost 6 bases and 2 bases, there was a span of 11 bases. The CDR3 contains 14 residues. Germline V gene sequence: CDR1 SNHLY, CDR2 FYNNEI. The CDR3 DNA is TGTGCCAGCAGAACGGACGGGACTGGAAACACCATATATTTT. Translated: CASRTDGTGNTIYF.

This chain joins TRBV6-5 and TRBJ2-7; the D gene is possibly TRBD2 (5 bases). Per germline, CDR1 MNHEY and CDR2 SVGAGI. This CDR3 region has 13 residues. The germline V and J ends were trimmed by 6 bases and 0 bases, with 9 bases remaining between them. CDR3 sequence (DNA): TGTGCCAGCAGGGACTCGAGCTCCTACGAGCAGTACTTC. It translates to CASRDSSSYEQYF.

V usage is TRBV6-4 and J usage is TRBJ1-1; 9 bases match TRBD1. Trimming removed 7 bases from V and 2 bases from J; junction bases left unmatched: 8. This CDR3 is 15 amino acids long. Germline CDR1 reads MRHNA; CDR2 reads SNTAGT. CDR3: CASNAGTGTNTEAFF. The CDR3 bases are TGTGCCAGCAATGCCGGGACAGGGACAAACACTGAAGCTTTCTTT.

V gene TRBV19 combines with J gene TRBJ1-5; D remains ambiguous. This CDR3 comprises 14 residues. V was cut by 2 bases and J by 9 bases, with 14 bases left in between. Germline V gene lookup returns CDR1 LNHDA and CDR2 SQIVND (reference sequence). The CDR3 nucleotides read TGTGCCAGTAGTATAAATGAGGGAGTAGGGCCCCAGCATTTT. Its translation: CASSINEGVGPQHF. Looking up the rest from reference TRBV19 and TRBJ1-5 gives the full variable domain: DGGITQSPKYLFRKEGQNVTLSCEQNLNHDAMYWYRQDPGQGLRLIYYSQIVNDFQKGDIAEGYSVSREKKESFPLTVTSAQKNPTAFYLCASSINEGVGPQHFGDGTRLSIL.

The V and J genes are TRBV2 and TRBJ2-2; D is perhaps TRBD2 (6 bases). V shed 6 bases and J shed 2 bases, with 10 bases lying between them. The V gene's germline CDR1 is SNHLY and CDR2 FYNNEI. This CDR3 contains 14 residues. CDR3 residues: CASRGGGNTGELFF. DNA of the CDR3: TGTGCCAGCAGGGGGGGAGGAAACACCGGGGAGCTGTTTTTT.

The CDR3 reads CASSLLGGSGGLNEQFF. The CDR3 DNA reads as TGCGCCAGCAGCTTGCTCGGAGGGAGCGGGGGGTTGAATGAGCAGTTCTTC. This chain joins TRBV5-1 and TRBJ2-1; 9 bases line up with TRBD2. Germline CDR1 reads SGHRS; CDR2 reads YFSETQ. The junction had 12 bases not matched to a gene; V was cut back by 1 base and J by 7 bases. The CDR3 loop spans 17 amino acids. Using reference TRBV5-1 and TRBJ2-1 for the parts outside the CDR3, the full variable domain is KAGVTQTPRYLIKTRGQQVTLSCSPISGHRSVSWYQQTPGQGLQFLFEYFSETQRNKGNFPGRFSGRQFSNSRSEMNVSTLELGDSALYLCASSLLGGSGGLNEQFFGPGTRLTVL.

This clone was seen more than once but under ten times. The chain recombines TRBV6-4 with TRBJ2-2, with D possibly matching TRBD1 (6 bases). The germline V gene encodes CDR1 MRHNA and CDR2 SNTAGT. Trimming took off 4 bases at V and 1 base at J, with 10 bases between the two ends. The CDR3 is 15 amino acids. For the CDR3, the DNA is TGTGCCAGCAGTGGCTCGACAGGGAACACCGGGGAGCTGTTTTTT. Protein sequence: CASSGSTGNTGELFF.

The chain is built from TRBV4-1 and TRBJ1-4; maybe TRBD1 (5 bases). There are 13 residues in the CDR3. The V and J ends lost 1 base and 7 bases respectively, with 7 bases between them. Germline V lookup: CDR1 MGHRA, CDR2 YSYEKL. In DNA, the CDR3 is TGCGCCAGCAGCCAAGTAAGGGGTGAAAAACTGTTTTTT. This codes for CASSQVRGEKLFF.